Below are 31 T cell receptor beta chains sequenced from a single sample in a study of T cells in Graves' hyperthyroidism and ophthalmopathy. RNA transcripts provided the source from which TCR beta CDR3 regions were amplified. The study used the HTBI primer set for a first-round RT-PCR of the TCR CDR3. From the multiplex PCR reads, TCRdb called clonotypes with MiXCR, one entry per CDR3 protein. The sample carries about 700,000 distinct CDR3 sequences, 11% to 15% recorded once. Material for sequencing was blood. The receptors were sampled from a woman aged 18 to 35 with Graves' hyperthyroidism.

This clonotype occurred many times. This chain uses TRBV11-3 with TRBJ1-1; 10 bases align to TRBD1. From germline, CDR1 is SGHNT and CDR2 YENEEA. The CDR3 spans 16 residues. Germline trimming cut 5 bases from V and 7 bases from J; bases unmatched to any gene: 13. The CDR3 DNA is TGTGCCAGCAGCCTCAGCGGACCGGGACAGGGGAGTGAAGCTTTCTTT. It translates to CASSLSGPGQGSEAFF.

The CDR3 protein is CASRKRAHDEQFF. DNA of the CDR3: TGTGCCAGCCGGAAGAGGGCACACGATGAGCAGTTCTTC. V is TRBV27 and J is TRBJ2-1, with TRBD2 as a possible D gene (5 bases). The CDR3 sequence is 13 residues long. V lost 8 bases and J lost 8, with 16 bases in between. Per germline, CDR1 MNHEY and CDR2 SMNVEV (reference sequence).

Written as DNA, the CDR3 is TGTGCCTGGAGCGGGGGACTCTACTCTGTTTCTGGAAACACCATATATTTT. Translated: CAWSGGLYSVSGNTIYF. This chain joins TRBV30 and TRBJ1-3; D is perhaps TRBD1 (5 bases). Trimming pared 3 bases from V and 1 base from J, leaving 19 bases between. CDR1 and CDR2 from the germline V gene are GTSNPN and SVGIG (reference sequence). The length of the CDR3 is 17 residues.

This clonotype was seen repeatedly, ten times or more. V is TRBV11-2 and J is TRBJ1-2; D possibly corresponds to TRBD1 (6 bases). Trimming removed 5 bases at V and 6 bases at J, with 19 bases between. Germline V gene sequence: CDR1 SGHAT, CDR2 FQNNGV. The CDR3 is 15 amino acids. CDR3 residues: CASSHYTTGANGYTF. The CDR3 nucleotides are TGTGCCAGCAGCCATTATACCACGGGGGCGAATGGCTACACCTTC. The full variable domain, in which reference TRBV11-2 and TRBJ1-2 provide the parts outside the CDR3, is EAGVAQSPRYKIIEKRQSVAFWCNPISGHATLYWYQQILGQGPKLLIQFQNNGVVDDSQLPKDRFSAERLKGVDSTLKIQPAKLEDSAVYLCASSHYTTGANGYTFGSGTRLTVV.

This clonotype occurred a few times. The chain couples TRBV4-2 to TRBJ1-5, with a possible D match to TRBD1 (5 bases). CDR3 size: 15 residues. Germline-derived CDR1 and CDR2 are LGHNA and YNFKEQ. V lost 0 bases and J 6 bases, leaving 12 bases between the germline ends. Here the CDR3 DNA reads TGTGCCAGCAGCCAAGATCGGGGGGTCAGTCAGCCCCAGCATTTT. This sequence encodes CASSQDRGVSQPQHF.

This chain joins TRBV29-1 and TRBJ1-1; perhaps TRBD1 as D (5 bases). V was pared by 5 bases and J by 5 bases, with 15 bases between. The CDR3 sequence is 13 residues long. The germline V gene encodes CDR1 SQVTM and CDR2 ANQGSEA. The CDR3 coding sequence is TGCAGCGTTCGGGGGAGGATGGAAACTGAAGCTTTCTTT. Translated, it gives CSVRGRMETEAFF.

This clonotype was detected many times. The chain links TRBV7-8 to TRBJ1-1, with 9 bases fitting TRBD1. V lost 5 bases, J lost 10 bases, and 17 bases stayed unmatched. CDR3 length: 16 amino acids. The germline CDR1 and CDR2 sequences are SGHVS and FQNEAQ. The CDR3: CASSPSSLGQGKRAFF. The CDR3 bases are TGTGCCAGCAGCCCCTCTAGCTTGGGACAGGGTAAGCGAGCTTTCTTT.

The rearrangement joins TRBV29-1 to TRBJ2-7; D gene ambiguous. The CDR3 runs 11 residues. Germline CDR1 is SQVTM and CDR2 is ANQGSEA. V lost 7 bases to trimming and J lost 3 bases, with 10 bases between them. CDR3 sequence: CSAADGYEQYF. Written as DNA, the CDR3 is TGCAGCGCCGCCGACGGCTACGAGCAGTACTTC.

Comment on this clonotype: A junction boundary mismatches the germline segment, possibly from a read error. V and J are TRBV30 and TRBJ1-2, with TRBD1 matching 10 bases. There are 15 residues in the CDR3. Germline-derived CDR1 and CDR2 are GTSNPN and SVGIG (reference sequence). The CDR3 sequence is CARSGGQGEIYGYTF. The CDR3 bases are TGTGCCCGGAGTGGCGGACAGGGGGAGATCTATGGCTACACCTTC.

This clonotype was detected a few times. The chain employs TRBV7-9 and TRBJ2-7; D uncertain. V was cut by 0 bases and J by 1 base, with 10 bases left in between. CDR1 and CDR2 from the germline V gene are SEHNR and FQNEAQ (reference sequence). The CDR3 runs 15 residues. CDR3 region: CASSLAVGRSYEQYF. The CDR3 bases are TGTGCCAGCAGCTTAGCGGTGGGCAGGTCCTACGAGCAGTACTTC. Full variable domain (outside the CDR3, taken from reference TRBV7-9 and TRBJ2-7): DTGVSQNPRHKITKRGQNVTFRCDPISEHNRLYWYRQTLGQGPEFLTYFQNEAQLEKSRLLSDRFSAERPKGSFSTLEIQRTEQGDSAMYLCASSLAVGRSYEQYFGPGTRLTVT.

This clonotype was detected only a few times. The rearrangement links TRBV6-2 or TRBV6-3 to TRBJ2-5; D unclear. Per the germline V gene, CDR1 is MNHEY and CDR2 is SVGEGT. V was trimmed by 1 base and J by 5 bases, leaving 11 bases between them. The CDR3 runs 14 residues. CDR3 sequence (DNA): TGTGCCAGCAGTTACTATGAGTCCGAGGAGACCCAGTACTTC. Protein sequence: CASSYYESEETQYF.

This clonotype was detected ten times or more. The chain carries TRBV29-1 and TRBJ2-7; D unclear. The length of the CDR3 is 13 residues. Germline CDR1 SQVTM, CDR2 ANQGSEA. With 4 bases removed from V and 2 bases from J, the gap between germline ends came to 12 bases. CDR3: CSVARNLAYEQYF. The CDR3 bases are TGCAGCGTTGCTAGAAACCTAGCCTACGAGCAGTACTTC.

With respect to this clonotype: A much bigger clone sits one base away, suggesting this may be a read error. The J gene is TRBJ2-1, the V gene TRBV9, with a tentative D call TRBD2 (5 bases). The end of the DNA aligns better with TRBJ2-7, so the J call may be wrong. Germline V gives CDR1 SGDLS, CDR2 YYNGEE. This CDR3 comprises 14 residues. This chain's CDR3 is CASSVGGGRNEQYF. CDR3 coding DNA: TGTGCCAGCAGCGTAGGAGGCGGGCGCAATGAGCAGTACTTC.

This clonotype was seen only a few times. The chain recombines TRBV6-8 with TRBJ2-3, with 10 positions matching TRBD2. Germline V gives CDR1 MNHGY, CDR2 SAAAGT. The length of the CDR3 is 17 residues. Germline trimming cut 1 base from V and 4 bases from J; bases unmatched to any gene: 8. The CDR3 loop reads CASSYWGLATGADTQYF. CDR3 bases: TGTGCCAGCAGTTACTGGGGACTAGCGACTGGCGCAGATACGCAGTATTTT.

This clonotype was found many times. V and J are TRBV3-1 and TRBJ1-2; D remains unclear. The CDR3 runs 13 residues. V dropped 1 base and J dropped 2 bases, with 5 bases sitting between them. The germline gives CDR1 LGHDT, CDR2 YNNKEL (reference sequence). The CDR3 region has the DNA TGTGCCAGCAGCCAAGTCCGGAACTATGGCTACACCTTC. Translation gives CASSQVRNYGYTF.

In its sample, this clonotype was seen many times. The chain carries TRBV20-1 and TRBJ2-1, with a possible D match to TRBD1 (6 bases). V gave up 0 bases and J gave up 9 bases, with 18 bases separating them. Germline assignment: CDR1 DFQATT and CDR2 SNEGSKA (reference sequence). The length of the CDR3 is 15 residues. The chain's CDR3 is CSARDQGTRSAEQFF. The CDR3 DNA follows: TGCAGTGCTAGAGATCAGGGGACCCGGTCGGCTGAGCAGTTCTTC.

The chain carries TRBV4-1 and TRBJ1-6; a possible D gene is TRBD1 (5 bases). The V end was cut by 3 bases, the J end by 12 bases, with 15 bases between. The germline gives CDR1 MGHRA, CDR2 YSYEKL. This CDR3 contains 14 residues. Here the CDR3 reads CASSQRTGVGPLHF. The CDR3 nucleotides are TGCGCCAGCAGCCAGAGGACGGGGGTAGGACCCCTCCACTTT.

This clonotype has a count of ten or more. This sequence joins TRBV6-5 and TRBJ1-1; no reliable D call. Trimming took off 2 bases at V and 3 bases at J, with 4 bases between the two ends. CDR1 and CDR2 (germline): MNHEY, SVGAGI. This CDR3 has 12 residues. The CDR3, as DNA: TGTGCCAGCAGTTACACAGACACTGAAGCTTTCTTT. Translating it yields CASSYTDTEAFF.

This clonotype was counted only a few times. CDR3 sequence reads: CASHGRGTSYEQYF. The CDR3 DNA reads TGTGCCAGCCACGGGAGAGGGACTTCCTACGAGCAGTACTTC. The chain recombines TRBV27 with TRBJ2-7; TRBD2 might be the D (6 bases). Per the germline V gene, CDR1 is MNHEY and CDR2 is SMNVEV (reference sequence). Trimming removed 8 bases from V and 1 base from J, with 15 bases in between. The CDR3 runs 14 residues.

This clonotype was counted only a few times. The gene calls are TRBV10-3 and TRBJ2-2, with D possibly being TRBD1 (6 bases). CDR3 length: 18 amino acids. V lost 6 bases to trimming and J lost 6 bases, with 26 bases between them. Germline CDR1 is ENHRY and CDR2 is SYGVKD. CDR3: CAIRKPAVLLQGSGELFF. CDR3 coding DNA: TGTGCCATCAGGAAGCCGGCGGTCCTTTTACAGGGATCCGGGGAGCTGTTTTTT.

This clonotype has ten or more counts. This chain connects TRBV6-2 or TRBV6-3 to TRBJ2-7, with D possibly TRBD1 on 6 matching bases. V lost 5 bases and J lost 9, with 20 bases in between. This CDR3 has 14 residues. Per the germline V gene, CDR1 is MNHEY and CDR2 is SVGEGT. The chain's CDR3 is CASSLDRLNTAQYF. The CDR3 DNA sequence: TGTGCCAGCAGTCTTGACAGGCTGAATACGGCGCAGTACTTC.

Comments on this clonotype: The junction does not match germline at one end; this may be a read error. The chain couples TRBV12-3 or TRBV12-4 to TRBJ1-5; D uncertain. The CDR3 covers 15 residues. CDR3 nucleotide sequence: TGTGTCAGCAGTTTAGGTTTGGGAAGCAATCACCCCCAGCATTTT. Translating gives CVSSLGLGSNHPQHF.

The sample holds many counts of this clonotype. CDR3 region: CASGAGTSGPSYNEQFF. CDR3 nucleotides: TGTGCCAGCGGGGCCGGGACTAGCGGACCCTCCTACAATGAGCAGTTCTTC. The chain joins TRBV6-2 or TRBV6-3 to TRBJ2-1; the match to TRBD2 covers 11 bases. V was clipped by 8 bases and J by 0 bases; unmatched bases: 9. Germline values: CDR1 MNHEY, CDR2 SVGEGT. CDR3 length: 17 amino acids.

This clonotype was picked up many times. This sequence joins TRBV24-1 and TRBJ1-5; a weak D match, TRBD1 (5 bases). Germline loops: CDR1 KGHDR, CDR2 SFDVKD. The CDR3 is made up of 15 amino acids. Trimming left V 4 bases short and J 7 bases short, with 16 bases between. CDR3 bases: TGTGCCACCAGTGAGGGAACCGCCTCAGGGCAGCCCCAGCATTTT. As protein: CATSEGTASGQPQHF.

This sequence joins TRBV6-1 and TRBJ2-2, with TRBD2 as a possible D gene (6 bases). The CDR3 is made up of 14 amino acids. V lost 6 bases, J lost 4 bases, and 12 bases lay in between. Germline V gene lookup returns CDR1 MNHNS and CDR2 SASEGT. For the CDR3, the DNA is TGTGCCAGCAGCCAGACAGCGGGCACCGGGGAGCTGTTTTTT. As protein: CASSQTAGTGELFF.

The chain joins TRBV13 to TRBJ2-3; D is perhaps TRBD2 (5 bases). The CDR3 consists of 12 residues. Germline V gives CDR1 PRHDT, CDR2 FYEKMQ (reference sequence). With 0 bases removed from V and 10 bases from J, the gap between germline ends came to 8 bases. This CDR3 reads CASSLGDSAQYF. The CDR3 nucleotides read TGTGCCAGCAGCTTAGGGGACTCCGCGCAGTATTTT.

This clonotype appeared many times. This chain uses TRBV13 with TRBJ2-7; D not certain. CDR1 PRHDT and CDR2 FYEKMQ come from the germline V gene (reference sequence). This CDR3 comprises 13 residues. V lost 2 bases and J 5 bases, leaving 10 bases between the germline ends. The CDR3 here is CASSLRSRDEQYF. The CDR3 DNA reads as TGTGCCAGCAGCTTAAGATCCCGGGACGAGCAGTACTTC. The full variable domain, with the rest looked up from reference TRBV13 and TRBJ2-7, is AAGVIQSPRHLIKEKRETATLKCYPIPRHDTVYWYQQGPGQDPQFLISFYEKMQSDKGSIPDRFSAQQFSDYHSELNMSSLELGDSALYFCASSLRSRDEQYFGPGTRLTVT.

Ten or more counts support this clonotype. CDR3 bases: TGTGCCAGCTCACTCGACAGGGGGAGCAATCAGCCCCAGCATTTT. Translated, it gives CASSLDRGSNQPQHF. This chain joins TRBV18 and TRBJ1-5; 9 bases are a match to TRBD1. Germline V gene sequence: CDR1 KGHSH, CDR2 LQKENI. Losses at the gene ends were 4 bases for V and 1 base for J; bases not matched to a gene: 2. This CDR3 has 15 residues.

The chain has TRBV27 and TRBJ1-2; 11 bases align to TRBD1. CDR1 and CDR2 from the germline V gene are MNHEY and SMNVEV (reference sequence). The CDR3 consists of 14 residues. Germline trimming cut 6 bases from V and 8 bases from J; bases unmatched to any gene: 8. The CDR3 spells CASSFGQGAQGYTF. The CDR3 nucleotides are TGTGCCAGCAGCTTTGGACAGGGGGCGCAGGGCTACACCTTC.

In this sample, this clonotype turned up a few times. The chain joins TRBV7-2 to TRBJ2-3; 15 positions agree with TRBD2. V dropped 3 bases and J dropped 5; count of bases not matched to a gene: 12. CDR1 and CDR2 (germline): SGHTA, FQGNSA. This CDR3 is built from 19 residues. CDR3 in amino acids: CASSFEGLAGGPVVDTQYF. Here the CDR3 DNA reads TGTGCCAGCAGCTTTGAAGGACTAGCGGGAGGGCCAGTTGTAGATACGCAGTATTTT.

The CDR3 DNA is TGTGCCAGCAGACACGGGCTCTTGTTCGACGGGGAGCTGTTTTTT. It codes for CASRHGLLFDGELFF. The V and J genes are TRBV7-2 and TRBJ2-2; no definite D call. This CDR3 comprises 15 residues. The germline V gene has CDR1 SGHTA and CDR2 FQGNSA. V lost 6 bases, J lost 7 bases, and 18 bases lay in between.